This TCR beta chain derives from a study of T cells in Graves' hyperthyroidism and ophthalmopathy. Study-level background: Pretreatment peripheral blood was obtained at initial diagnosis. General study points: By a 13 V-J model, ophthalmopathy was set apart from stable hyperthyroidism. Ophthalmopathy got predicted by the model a median about 6.7 months before its onset.

Authors of the study amplified TCR beta CDR3 regions from RNA transcripts. TCR CDR3 underwent first-round RT-PCR with the HTBI primer set. TCRdb processed the multiplex PCR reads anew with MiXCR; each CDR3 protein has one entry. The sample consists of almost 500,000 distinct CDR3 sequences, around a fifth of them appearing once. Disease duration was under 3 months in the ophthalmopathy patients, who also had a Clinical Activity Score of at least 3 and a NOSPECS grade of at least 4. Concerning this clonotype itself: Antigen: not known.

Sequenced: blood. The source of this sequence is a woman in her sixties or seventies with Graves' ophthalmopathy.

This CDR3 reads CSAYVGGQGLHGYTF. Here the CDR3 DNA reads TGCAGTGCCTATGTCGGGGGACAGGGATTACATGGCTACACCTTC. The gene calls are TRBV20-1 and TRBJ1-2; 9 bases align to TRBD1. There are 15 residues in the CDR3. Losses at the gene ends were 6 bases for V and 6 bases for J; bases not matched to a gene: 14. CDR1 is DFQATT and CDR2 is SNEGSKA in the germline V gene (reference sequence).